The present T cell receptor (beta chain) was sequenced within a study of identical twins. Healthy Caucasians made up all donors. The V gene's germline CDR1 is SGHRS and CDR2 YFSETQ. With 0 bases clipped from V and 4 bases from J, the junction kept 5 bases outside the gene matches. This CDR3 has 18 residues. In TCRdb, the 5' RACE reads were re-called with MiXCR into one record per CDR3 protein. The sample consists of around 550,000 distinct CDR3 sequences, 13% to 15% of them appearing once. A further study also used this sample, focusing on yellow fever vaccine responses in identical twins.

The chain employs TRBV5-1 and TRBJ2-3; TRBD2 matches 16 bases. This TCR came from a woman under 30 in good health. Sequenced input: CD4+ T cells sorted from blood. CDR3 residues: CASSLAGTSGGAADTQYF. The CDR3 region has the DNA TGCGCCAGCAGCTTGGCCGGGACTAGCGGGGGGGCTGCAGATACGCAGTATTTT.